The 7 T cell receptor beta chains listed next were all sequenced from one sample in a study of blood T cell repertoires in COVID-19. Profiling relied on immunoSEQ multiplex PCR, and the TCRdb table lists in-frame clones only, not all of them. The data contain about 200,000 clones, 75% to 90% of them singletons. Specimen: peripheral blood. These receptors came from a man aged 35 to 55 with acute or convalescent COVID-19.

V is TRBV29-1 and J is TRBJ2-3, with 9 positions matching TRBD1. V gave up 7 bases and J gave up 3 bases; unmatched junction bases: 8. The germline V gene encodes CDR1 SQVTM and CDR2 ANQGSEA. The CDR3 covers 14 residues. The CDR3, as DNA: TGCAGCGCCGGGGGACAGGGTGGTACAGATACGCAGTATTTT. This translates into CSAGGQGGTDTQYF.

CDR3 sequence (DNA): TGTGCCAGCAGCTTAATGCACAGTTCGAACACTGAAGCTTTCTTT. It specifies CASSLMHSSNTEAFF. The chain combines TRBV7-8 with TRBJ1-1, with D hard to call. The CDR3 covers 15 residues. Germline V gives CDR1 SGHVS, CDR2 FQNEAQ. With 2 bases removed from V and 1 base from J, the gap between germline ends came to 11 bases.

This rearrangement joins TRBV5-1 to TRBJ1-6; 8 positions agree with TRBD1. The CDR3 extends over 15 amino acids. Losses at the gene ends were 4 bases for V and 9 bases for J; bases not matched to a gene: 9. Germline CDR1 is SGHRS and CDR2 is YFSETQ. This CDR3 reads CASSDSGQAPSPLHF. As DNA, the CDR3 is TGCGCCAGCAGCGACTCGGGACAGGCCCCTTCACCCCTCCACTTT.

V is TRBV19 and J is TRBJ1-5, with TRBD1 as a possible D gene (6 bases). Germline V lookup: CDR1 LNHDA, CDR2 SQIVND (reference sequence). CDR3 length: 15 amino acids. Trimming took off 5 bases at V and 7 bases at J, with 18 bases between the two ends. For the CDR3, the DNA is TGTGCCAGTAGTTTCAACCAGGGGTTAGAACAGCCCCAGCATTTT. This gives the protein CASSFNQGLEQPQHF.

The chain is built from TRBV7-9 and TRBJ2-1; 11 bases line up with TRBD2. Germline assignment: CDR1 SEHNR and CDR2 FQNEAQ (reference sequence). Trimming removed 2 bases from V and 7 bases from J; junction bases left unmatched: 10. CDR3 size: 17 residues. The DNA of the CDR3 is TGTGCCAGCAGCTTACCCGCGTGGCTAGCGGGAGGTAATGAGCAGTTCTTC. Amino acids: CASSLPAWLAGGNEQFF.

CDR3 DNA: TGTGCCAGCAGTGAGTTTGGGGGCTGGAACACTGAAGCTTTCTTT. It yields the protein CASSEFGGWNTEAFF. V is TRBV6-1 and J is TRBJ1-1; D is possibly TRBD1 (6 bases). The germline V gene has CDR1 MNHNS and CDR2 SASEGT. This CDR3 is 15 amino acids long. V lost 3 bases to trimming and J lost 1 base, with 12 bases between them.

J is TRBJ2-2 and V is TRBV19, with 9 nucleotides matching TRBD2. The CDR3 has 17 residues. The germline CDR1 and CDR2 sequences are LNHDA and SQIVND (reference sequence). V shed 3 bases, J shed 7 bases, and the junction held 12 bases outside the gene matches. This CDR3 is CASSMRGGRASGGELFF. The CDR3, as DNA: TGTGCCAGTAGTATGAGAGGCGGGAGGGCCTCTGGCGGGGAGCTGTTTTTT.